In its sample, the clone carrying this T cell receptor beta chain was seen once. This sample was included in a study of blood T cell repertoires in COVID-19. The overall study: T cells, B-cell-depleted T cells, or PBMCs provided the cDNA or gDNA that served as material.

CDR3 size: 12 residues. In germline, CDR1 is SNHLY, CDR2 FYNNEI. Trimming left V 8 bases short and J 5 bases short, with 10 bases between. In the study's own analysis: Estimated nucleated cell counts came from reference gene primer amplification. Measured with immunoSEQ multiplex PCR; TCRdb has only the in-frame clones, and not every one. V and J calls and clone size follow that table, whereas D and trimming were derived from the DNA. The sample shows 57,000 or so clones, around four fifths of them seen only once. The origin of this receptor is a woman of 80 years or more with active or convalescent COVID-19. The V gene is TRBV2, the J gene TRBJ1-5, with D perhaps matching TRBD1 (6 bases). Sequencing was carried out using peripheral blood. The DNA for the CDR3 is TGTGCCAGCGGGGCAGGGGATCAGCCCCAGCATTTT. Its translation: CASGAGDQPQHF.